This T cell receptor (beta chain) was obtained from a study of T cells in localized non-small cell lung cancer (dated by TCRdb to about 2020). Concerning the study at large: T cell repertoires of a few hundred early-stage NSCLC patients were analyzed, with tumors being compared against uninvolved tumor-adjacent lungs. A mean age of about 66 years was recorded for the NSCLC patients, of whom under 150 were male and 95 to 110 were female. The cohort was made up of around 220 treatment-naive NSCLC patients whose localized lung tumors had been resected.

At diagnosis, peripheral blood, uninvolved tumor-adjacent lung and tumor were collected and stored as a combination of fresh-frozen and FFPE material. Blood samples were analyzed as peripheral blood mononuclear cells for TCR repertoire profiling. The immunoSEQ Assay was used to sequence TCR beta CDR3 regions from DNA. The study's processing was this. T cell density was computed as TCR beta template counts normalized to usable DNA estimated by amplifying housekeeping genes. Richness was estimated with the preseqR package, extrapolating to 400,000 templates for PBMC samples and 120,000 templates for tissue samples. Clonality was defined by subtracting Pielou's evenness from one. Differential abundance testing on productive amino-acid clonotypes, with a minimum total count of 5 and an alpha of 0.1, was used to identify tissue-enriched TCRs. Repertoire overlap between compartments was quantified with the Jaccard Index and Morisita Overlap Index. TCR beta CDR3s were clustered by GLIPH together with public tetramer-defined viral CDR3s, and at least three viral sequences plus V-gene enrichment were required for viral motifs. In its TCRdb copy, this immuneACCESS table keeps in-frame sequences only and misses some clones. Where compared with another copy, unresolved V genes explain less than half of these, and the others have no known cause. V, J and clone size were drawn from that table, and D and trimming were deduced from the DNA. Here the sample has 35,000 to 40,000 clones; around nine tenths occur a single time. The ten largest clones take up roughly 6.9% of the sample.

Including the terminal cysteine and phenylalanine, the CDR3 comprises 11 residues. The only DNA kept is the CDR3, 33 bases in frame from the first base. CDR1 DFQATT and CDR2 SNEGSKA are derived from the germline V gene (reference sequence). The study at large found these results: Because multi-region tumor sequencing was not performed, intratumor heterogeneity could not be ruled out. A median of 57 of the top 100 tumor clones turned up in the paired uninvolved adjacent lung, and roughly 28 of those clones also ranked among the top 100 of that same adjacent lung. Higher blood T cell density associated with longer overall survival, while higher adjacent-lung clonality associated with shorter survival. The highest T cell clonality was observed in uninvolved tumor-adjacent lung, where clonality exceeded that of tumor, suggesting that antigenic responses were more focused in uninvolved tumor-adjacent lung. Because of the exploratory design, TCR variables were selected using unadjusted p-values without false-discovery rate correction.

With regard to this clone: It has no known antigen specificity. There are no base qualities to consult, and no much larger clone falls within one base.

The sequencing used peripheral blood, collected before any cancer treatment. Recombination linked TRBV20-1 to TRBJ1-2; the D gene remains uncertain. This receptor was obtained from a female donor of 60 years or more with stage I lung adenocarcinoma. DNA sequence: TGCAGCGACCTGGACGGTTTGGGCTACACCTTC. Translated, this is CSDLDGLGYTF.